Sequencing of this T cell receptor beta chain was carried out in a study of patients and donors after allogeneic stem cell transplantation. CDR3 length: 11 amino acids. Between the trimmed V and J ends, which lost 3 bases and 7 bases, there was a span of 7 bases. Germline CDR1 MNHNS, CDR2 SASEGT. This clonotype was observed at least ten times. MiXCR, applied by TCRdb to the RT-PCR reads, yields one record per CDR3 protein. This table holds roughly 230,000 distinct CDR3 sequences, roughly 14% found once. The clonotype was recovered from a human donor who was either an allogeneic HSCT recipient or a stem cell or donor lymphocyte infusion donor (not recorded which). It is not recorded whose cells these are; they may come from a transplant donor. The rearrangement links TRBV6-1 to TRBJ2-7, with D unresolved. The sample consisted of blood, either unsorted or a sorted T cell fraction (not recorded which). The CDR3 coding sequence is TGTGCCAGCAGTGATCCTTGGGAGCAGTACTTC. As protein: CASSDPWEQYF.